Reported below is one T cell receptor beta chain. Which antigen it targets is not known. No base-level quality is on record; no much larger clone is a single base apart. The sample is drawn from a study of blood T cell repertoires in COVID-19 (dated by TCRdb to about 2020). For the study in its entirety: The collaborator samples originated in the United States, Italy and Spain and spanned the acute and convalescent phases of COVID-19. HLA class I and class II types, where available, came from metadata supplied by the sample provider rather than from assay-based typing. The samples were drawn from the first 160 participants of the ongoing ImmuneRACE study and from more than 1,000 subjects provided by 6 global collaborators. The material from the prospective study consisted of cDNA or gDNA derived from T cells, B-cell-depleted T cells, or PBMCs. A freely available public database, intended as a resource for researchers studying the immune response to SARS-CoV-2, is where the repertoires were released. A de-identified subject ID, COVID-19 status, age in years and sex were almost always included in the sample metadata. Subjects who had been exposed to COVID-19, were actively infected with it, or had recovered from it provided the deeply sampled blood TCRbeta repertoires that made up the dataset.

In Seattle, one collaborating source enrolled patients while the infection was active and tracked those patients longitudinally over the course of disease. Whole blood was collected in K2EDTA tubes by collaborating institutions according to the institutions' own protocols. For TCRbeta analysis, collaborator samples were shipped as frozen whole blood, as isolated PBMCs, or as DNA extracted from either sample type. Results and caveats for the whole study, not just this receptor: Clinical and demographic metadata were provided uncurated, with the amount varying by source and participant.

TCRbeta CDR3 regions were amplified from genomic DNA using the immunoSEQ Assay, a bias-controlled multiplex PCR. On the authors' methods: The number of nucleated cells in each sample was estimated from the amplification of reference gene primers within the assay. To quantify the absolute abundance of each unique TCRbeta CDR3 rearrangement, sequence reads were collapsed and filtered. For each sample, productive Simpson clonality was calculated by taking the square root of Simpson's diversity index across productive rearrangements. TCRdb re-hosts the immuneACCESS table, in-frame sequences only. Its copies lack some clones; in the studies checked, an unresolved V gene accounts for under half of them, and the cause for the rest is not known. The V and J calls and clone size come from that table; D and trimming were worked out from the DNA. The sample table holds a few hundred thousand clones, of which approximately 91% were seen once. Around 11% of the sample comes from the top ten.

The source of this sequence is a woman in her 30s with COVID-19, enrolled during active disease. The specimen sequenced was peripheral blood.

The CDR3 loop reads CASSWIAGDTGANVLTF. The DNA is as follows: TGTGCCAGCAGCTGGATAGCGGGAGATACGGGGGCCAACGTCCTGACTTTC. This chain joins TRBV6-4 to TRBJ2-6; TRBD2 matches 9 bases in the middle. The CDR3 numbers 17 residues from cysteine through phenylalanine. CDR3 DNA only is kept here, 51 bases in frame from base 1. From the germline V gene, CDR1 is MRHNA and CDR2 is SNTAGT. Trimmed from V: 6 bases; trimmed from J: 4 bases; junction bases lacking a gene match: 10.